These 21 T cell receptor beta chains were all obtained from the same sample, sequenced in a study of cytomegalovirus exposure and HLA in healthy donors. The PCR had 60 Vbeta and 13 Jbeta primers. Assay: immunoSEQ multiplex PCR; the TCRdb copy retains only in-frame clones and omits some. The data show 100,000 to 150,000 clones, with 15% seen just once and 1.9% held by the top ten. Sequenced: PBMCs. These receptor sequences come from a woman in her late teens or twenties in good health and CMV-seronegative.

This chain joins TRBV4-1 and TRBJ2-7; TRBD2 matches 9 bases. Per the germline V gene, CDR1 is MGHRA and CDR2 is YSYEKL. The V and J ends lost 2 bases and 5 bases, in that order; junction bases with no gene match: 10. The CDR3 is made up of 16 amino acids. This CDR3 is CASSQLSGRRLDEQYF. DNA for the CDR3: TGCGCCAGCAGCCAACTTAGCGGGAGACGCTTGGACGAGCAGTACTTC.

This clone came up once. This chain uses TRBV6-6 with TRBJ1-5; 8 positions agree with TRBD1. The CDR3 sequence is 16 residues long. Germline V lookup: CDR1 MNHNY, CDR2 SVGAGI (reference sequence). The ends lost 8 bases at V and 3 bases at J; junction bases unmatched: 12. The CDR3 coding sequence is TGTGCCAGCGGACGGACAGGGCGAACCCCCAATCAGCCCCAGCATTTT. It encodes CASGRTGRTPNQPQHF.

V and J are TRBV29-1 and TRBJ2-1; D is ambiguous. The CDR3 is made up of 13 amino acids. The germline V gene has CDR1 SQVTM and CDR2 ANQGSEA. V was shortened by 4 bases and J by 9 bases, with 16 bases between the two germline ends. The CDR3, as DNA: TGCAGCGTTGCCATTAACATTCGGAGTGAGCAGTTCTTC. Translating gives CSVAINIRSEQFF.

This clone was counted a few times. Other DNA sequences in the sample encode the same CDR3. V gene TRBV30 combines with J gene TRBJ2-1; TRBD2 matches at 8 bases. The CDR3 contains 16 residues. The germline V gene has CDR1 GTSNPN and CDR2 SVGIG (reference sequence). J was trimmed by 7 bases and V by 2 bases; bases with no gene match: 13. CDR3 sequence (DNA): TGTGCCTGGAGTCCGACACCTAGCGGGTCCTGGAATGAGCAGTTCTTC. Translated: CAWSPTPSGSWNEQFF.

This clone has more than one count but fewer than ten. The chain combines TRBV28 with TRBJ1-2, with D maybe TRBD1 (5 bases). Deletions cut 5 bases from V and 2 bases from J, with 15 bases between. CDR3 length: 15 amino acids. Germline V gene sequence: CDR1 MDHEN, CDR2 SYDVKM. The CDR3 region is CASSRNQGGNYGYTF. The CDR3 DNA is TGTGCCAGCAGTCGTAACCAGGGTGGAAACTATGGCTACACCTTC.

The chain recombines TRBV5-1 with TRBJ2-7; 8 nucleotides agree with TRBD2. The germline V gene encodes CDR1 SGHRS and CDR2 YFSETQ. The CDR3 totals 16 residues. J gave up 6 bases and V 5 bases, and 16 bases lay outside the gene matches. This CDR3 reads CASRAMVAGSSAEQYF. CDR3 sequence (DNA): TGCGCCAGCAGGGCGATGGTAGCGGGAAGTTCGGCCGAGCAGTACTTC.

A single count supports this clone. The chain has TRBV5-1 and TRBJ2-3, with D tentatively TRBD2 (6 bases). The CDR3 runs 14 residues. Between the trimmed V and J ends, which lost 7 bases and 0 bases, there was a span of 12 bases. Germline V gene sequence: CDR1 SGHRS, CDR2 YFSETQ. CDR3 DNA: TGCGCCAGCGGGCGGGATATTAGCACAGATACGCAGTATTTT. Translated: CASGRDISTDTQYF.

J is TRBJ2-7 and V is TRBV2; 9 bases map to TRBD1. CDR3 length: 18 amino acids. Looked up from germline, CDR1 is SNHLY and CDR2 is FYNNEI. J was trimmed by 5 bases and V by 2 bases; bases with no gene match: 16. The CDR3 protein is CASSESPGTGFLLNEQYF. CDR3 sequence (DNA): TGTGCCAGCAGTGAATCACCCGGGACAGGGTTTTTATTAAACGAGCAGTACTTC.

V and J are TRBV5-4 and TRBJ1-6; D is unclear. This CDR3 comprises 15 residues. Germline CDR1 reads SGHNT; CDR2 reads YYREEE (reference sequence). V gave up 4 bases and J gave up 7 bases, with 15 bases separating them. Written as DNA, the CDR3 is TGTGCCAGCAGCCTGGACGGACTAACGAATTCACCCCTCCACTTT. This gives the protein CASSLDGLTNSPLHF. Variable domain in full (rest from reference TRBV5-4 and TRBJ1-6): ETGVTQSPTHLIKTRGQQVTLRCSSQSGHNTVSWYQQALGQGPQFIFQYYREEENGRGNFPPRFSGLQFPNYSSELNVNALELDDSALYLCASSLDGLTNSPLHFGNGTRLTVT.

This clone is a singleton in its sample. The rearrangement links TRBV27 to TRBJ2-1; TRBD2 matches at 8 bases. The CDR3 runs to 16 residues. Trimming at V came to 6 bases and at J to 2 bases, leaving 9 bases not matched to a gene. CDR1 and CDR2 (germline): MNHEY, SMNVEV (reference sequence). CDR3 residues: CASSPLAGPAYNEQFF. CDR3 DNA sequence: TGTGCCAGCAGCCCATTAGCGGGACCAGCCTACAATGAGCAGTTCTTC.

V usage is TRBV4-2 and J usage is TRBJ1-5; 7 nucleotides agree with TRBD1. Trimming removed 4 bases from V and 3 bases from J; junction bases left unmatched: 9. The CDR3 extends over 16 amino acids. Germline CDR1 LGHNA, CDR2 YNFKEQ. The CDR3 bases are TGTGCCAGCAGCCCTACTAGGACAGGCATCAATCAGCCCCAGCATTTT. Encoded protein: CASSPTRTGINQPQHF.

The chain recombines TRBV5-4 with TRBJ2-2, with 9 positions matching TRBD2. The CDR3 is made up of 16 amino acids. The ends lost 0 bases at V and 3 bases at J; junction bases unmatched: 3. Germline lookup yields CDR1 SGHNT and CDR2 YYREEE (reference sequence). Written as DNA, the CDR3 is TGTGCCAGCAGCTTGGTAGGGACTAGCTACACCGGGGAGCTGTTTTTT. Translation: CASSLVGTSYTGELFF.

This clone was detected only a few times. The V gene is TRBV29-1, the J gene TRBJ1-2; maybe TRBD1 (5 bases). Trimming left V 2 bases short and J 6 bases short, with 13 bases between. The CDR3 is made up of 13 amino acids. The germline CDR1 and CDR2 sequences are SQVTM and ANQGSEA. The CDR3 sequence: CSVERDKTDGYTF. In DNA form, the CDR3 reads TGCAGCGTTGAAAGAGATAAGACAGATGGCTACACCTTC. Full variable domain (outside the CDR3, taken from reference TRBV29-1 and TRBJ1-2): SAVISQKPSRDICQRGTSLTIQCQVDSQVTMMFWYRQQPGQSLTLIATANQGSEATYESGFVIDKFPISRPNLTFSTLTVSNMSPEDSSIYLCSVERDKTDGYTFGSGTRLTVV.

The chain joins TRBV4-1 to TRBJ1-4, with 9 bases aligning to TRBD1. The germline CDR1 and CDR2 sequences are MGHRA and YSYEKL. Trimming at V came to 5 bases and at J to 5 bases, leaving 6 bases not matched to a gene. The CDR3 is 15 amino acids. In nucleotides, the CDR3 is TGCGCCAGCAGCGCTTGGGACAGGGAAAATGAAAAACTGTTTTTT. Translated: CASSAWDRENEKLFF.

This clone was counted only a few times. One end of the junction is discordant with germline, which a read error may explain. The rearrangement links TRBV30 to TRBJ1-6; possibly TRBD1 for D (5 bases). The CDR3 covers 11 residues. Per germline, CDR1 GTSNPN and CDR2 SVGIG (reference sequence). The CDR3 region has the DNA TGTGCCTGGAGGGGGACGGGACTGCCTGGTTTT. Protein: CAWRGTGLPGF.

The chain uses TRBV5-1 and TRBJ2-3, with 11 bases that match TRBD1. CDR1 and CDR2 from the germline V gene are SGHRS and YFSETQ. This CDR3 has 15 amino acids. V lost 4 bases, J lost 5 bases, and 6 bases stayed unmatched. CDR3 sequence reads: CASSPGTGGRDTQYF. The CDR3 nucleotides are TGCGCCAGCAGCCCCGGGACAGGGGGAAGAGATACGCAGTATTTT. The whole variable domain, remainder taken from reference TRBV5-1 and TRBJ2-3, is KAGVTQTPRYLIKTRGQQVTLSCSPISGHRSVSWYQQTPGQGLQFLFEYFSETQRNKGNFPGRFSGRQFSNSRSEMNVSTLELGDSALYLCASSPGTGGRDTQYFGPGTRLTVL.

This clone was picked up a small number of times. This chain uses TRBV4-3 with TRBJ1-2; TRBD1 matches at 8 bases. CDR3 length: 15 amino acids. V shed 3 bases and J 5 bases; nucleotides not matched to a gene: 8. Germline CDR1 and CDR2: LGHNA and YSLEER. The CDR3: CASSHGGQGVYGYTF. The CDR3 DNA reads as TGCGCCAGCAGCCACGGTGGACAGGGTGTGTATGGCTACACCTTC.

This clone has more than one count but fewer than ten. This chain joins TRBV7-9 and TRBJ2-1; 10 nucleotides agree with TRBD1. The V and J ends lost 3 bases and 6 bases, in that order; junction bases with no gene match: 8. The CDR3 has 16 amino acids. CDR1 and CDR2 (germline): SEHNR, FQNEAQ (reference sequence). DNA of the CDR3: TGTGCCAGCAGCTTCCCAGACAGGGGGCTTGTCAATGAGCAGTTCTTC. This encodes CASSFPDRGLVNEQFF.

V usage is TRBV27 and J usage is TRBJ2-1, with a tentative D call TRBD1 (6 bases). This CDR3 has 12 amino acids. The germline V and J ends were trimmed by 4 bases and 9 bases, with 10 bases remaining between them. The germline CDR1 and CDR2 sequences are MNHEY and SMNVEV (reference sequence). The CDR3: CASSWTESEQFF. The CDR3 nucleotides read TGTGCCAGCAGTTGGACAGAGAGTGAGCAGTTCTTC.

This clone was detected only a few times. V and J are TRBV4-1 and TRBJ2-7; 12 bases align to TRBD2. The CDR3 consists of 15 residues. Per the germline V gene, CDR1 is MGHRA and CDR2 is YSYEKL. V trimming: 0 bases; J trimming: 5 bases; junction bases outside the gene matches: 2. CDR3 in amino acids: CASSQELAGGDEQYF. The CDR3 DNA sequence: TGCGCCAGCAGCCAAGAACTAGCGGGGGGAGACGAGCAGTACTTC.

This clone has just a few counts. The chain links TRBV4-1 to TRBJ2-6, with TRBD2 as a possible D gene (5 bases). V lost 0 bases to trimming and J lost 0 bases, with 12 bases between them. The germline V gene encodes CDR1 MGHRA and CDR2 YSYEKL. The CDR3 covers 18 residues. CDR3 bases: TGCGCCAGCAGCCAAGATGGGAGTGGCCCCTCTGGGGCCAACGTCCTGACTTTC. Amino acid sequence: CASSQDGSGPSGANVLTF.